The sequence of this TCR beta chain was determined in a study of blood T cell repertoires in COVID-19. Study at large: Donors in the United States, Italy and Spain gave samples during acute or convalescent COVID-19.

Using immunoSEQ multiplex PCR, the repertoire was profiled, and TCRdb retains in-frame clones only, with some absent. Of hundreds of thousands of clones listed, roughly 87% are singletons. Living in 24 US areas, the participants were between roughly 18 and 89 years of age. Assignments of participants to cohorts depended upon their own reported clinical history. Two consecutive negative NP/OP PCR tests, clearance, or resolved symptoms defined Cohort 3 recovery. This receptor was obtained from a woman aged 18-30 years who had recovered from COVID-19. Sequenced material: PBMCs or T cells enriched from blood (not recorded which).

The CDR3 DNA reads TGTGCCACCACGGCCGGGGGGTTGGTCAATTCACCCCTCCACTTT. This encodes CATTAGGLVNSPLHF. The rearrangement uses TRBV2 and TRBJ1-6; tentative D call: TRBD1 (5 bases). V was shortened by 10 bases and J by 7 bases, with 20 bases between the two germline ends. Germline CDR1 reads SNHLY; CDR2 reads FYNNEI. The CDR3 is made up of 15 amino acids.